These T cell receptor beta chains were read from a single sample in a study of cytomegalovirus exposure and HLA in healthy donors. Sequencing used immunoSEQ multiplex PCR; TCRdb keeps in-frame clones, though not all of them. The sample gives 200,000 or so clones, approximately 82% of which show up once; just over 2% is in the top ten. The sequenced sample was PBMCs. The receptors stem from a woman under 30 in good health and CMV-seropositive. Each CDR3 is given with its conserved first and last residue. D genes are given only for firm matches. Clone size is given for some rows only: seen once, a few or many times, or a class if the clone is expanded.

V gene: TRBV7-2; clone size: -; J gene: TRBJ2-5; D gene: -; CDR3 protein: CASRSTGETQYF; CDR3 DNA: TGTGCCAGCCGGTCTACCGGGGAGACCCAGTACTTC
V gene: TRBV6-4; clone size: medium-sized; J gene: TRBJ1-1; D gene: TRBD1; CDR3 protein: CASSATGTGGTEAFF; CDR3 DNA: TGTGCCAGCAGCGCTACCGGGACAGGGGGCACTGAAGCTTTCTTT
V gene: TRBV6-1; clone size: -; J gene: TRBJ2-5; D gene: -; CDR3 protein: CASSEQAQAQETQYF; CDR3 DNA: TGTGCCAGCAGTGAACAGGCCCAGGCTCAAGAGACCCAGTACTTC
V gene: TRBV6-5; clone size: -; J gene: TRBJ1-1; D gene: TRBD1; CDR3 protein: CASSYRDRGPNTEAFF; CDR3 DNA: TGTGCCAGCAGTTACCGGGACAGGGGCCCGAACACTGAAGCTTTCTTT
V gene: TRBV11-2; clone size: -; J gene: TRBJ2-7; D gene: -; CDR3 protein: CASSFARGPTSYEQYF; CDR3 DNA: TGTGCCAGCAGCTTCGCCCGAGGGCCCACCTCCTACGAGCAGTACTTC
V gene: TRBV7-2; clone size: -; J gene: TRBJ1-1; D gene: -; CDR3 protein: CASSFRGRNTEAFF; CDR3 DNA: TGTGCCAGCAGCTTCCGGGGTAGGAACACTGAAGCTTTCTTT
V gene: TRBV6-5; clone size: once; J gene: TRBJ2-1; D gene: TRBD2; CDR3 protein: CASSSLAGAYNEQFF; CDR3 DNA: TGTGCCAGCAGTTCGCTAGCGGGGGCCTACAATGAGCAGTTCTTC
V gene: TRBV5-1; clone size: -; J gene: TRBJ2-5; D gene: TRBD2; CDR3 protein: CASSPSGGAIETQYF; CDR3 DNA: TGCGCCAGCAGCCCGAGCGGGGGGGCAATCGAGACCCAGTACTTC
V gene: TRBV7-9; clone size: -; J gene: TRBJ2-2; D gene: TRBD1; CDR3 protein: CASSFPDRVESGELFF; CDR3 DNA: TGTGCCAGCAGCTTCCCGGACAGGGTGGAATCCGGGGAGCTGTTTTTT
V gene: TRBV13; clone size: -; J gene: TRBJ2-3; D gene: TRBD1; CDR3 protein: CASSSYGTDQYF; CDR3 DNA: TGTGCCAGCAGCTCCTACGGGACAGATCAGTATTTT
V gene: TRBV11-2; clone size: -; J gene: TRBJ2-1; D gene: -; CDR3 protein: CASSLYSSYNEQFF; CDR3 DNA: TGTGCCAGCAGCTTGTACAGCTCCTACAATGAGCAGTTCTTC
V gene: TRBV4-1; clone size: -; J gene: TRBJ2-3; D gene: -; CDR3 protein: CASSPPGTDTQYF; CDR3 DNA: TGCGCCAGCAGCCCTCCAGGGACAGATACGCAGTATTTT
V gene: TRBV2; clone size: -; J gene: TRBJ2-3; D gene: TRBD2; CDR3 protein: CASSPLASGGTDTQYF; CDR3 DNA: TGTGCCAGCAGTCCCTTGGCTAGCGGGGGCACAGATACGCAGTATTTT
V gene: TRBV5-1; clone size: once; J gene: TRBJ1-5; D gene: TRBD1; CDR3 protein: CASSLGGTDNQPQHF; CDR3 DNA: TGCGCCAGCAGCTTGGGGGGGACAGATAATCAGCCCCAGCATTTT
V gene: TRBV6-4; clone size: -; J gene: TRBJ2-3; D gene: TRBD2; CDR3 protein: CASSEGAGGGDTQYF; CDR3 DNA: TGTGCCAGCAGTGAAGGCGCGGGGGGCGGAGATACGCAGTATTTT
V gene: TRBV19; clone size: -; J gene: TRBJ1-6; D gene: -; CDR3 protein: CASSIVGGSPLHF; CDR3 DNA: TGTGCCAGTAGTATAGTTGGCGGATCACCCCTCCACTTT
V gene: TRBV7-6; clone size: -; J gene: TRBJ2-1; D gene: TRBD1; CDR3 protein: CASSLAGGQGFNEQFF; CDR3 DNA: TGTGCCAGCAGCTTAGCGGGGGGACAGGGTTTCAATGAGCAGTTCTTC
V gene: TRBV10-2; clone size: -; J gene: TRBJ1-2; D gene: -; CDR3 protein: CASSESGWYGYTF; CDR3 DNA: TGCGCCAGCAGTGAATCAGGGTGGTATGGCTACACCTTC
V gene: TRBV4-2; clone size: few; J gene: TRBJ1-1; D gene: TRBD1; CDR3 protein: CASSQVDRGRAEAFF; CDR3 DNA: TGTGCCAGCAGCCAAGTCGACAGGGGGAGAGCTGAAGCTTTCTTT
V gene: TRBV4-1; clone size: -; J gene: TRBJ1-5; D gene: -; CDR3 protein: CASSQELRGQPQHF; CDR3 DNA: TGCGCCAGCAGCCAAGAGTTAAGGGGTCAGCCCCAGCATTTT
V gene: TRBV7-2; clone size: -; J gene: TRBJ2-3; D gene: TRBD2; CDR3 protein: CASSPGVERGGTDTQYF; CDR3 DNA: TGTGCCAGCAGCCCCGGGGTTGAGCGGGGGGGAACAGATACGCAGTATTTT
V gene: TRBV28; clone size: -; J gene: TRBJ2-3; D gene: TRBD2; CDR3 protein: CASSQPGLASTDTQYF; CDR3 DNA: TGTGCCAGCAGTCAACCGGGACTAGCTTCCACAGATACGCAGTATTTT
V gene: TRBV6-1; clone size: -; J gene: TRBJ1-2; D gene: -; CDR3 protein: CATRLPPNYGYTF; CDR3 DNA: TGTGCCACCAGACTTCCCCCTAACTATGGCTACACCTTC
V gene: TRBV5-1; clone size: few; J gene: TRBJ1-2; D gene: -; CDR3 protein: CASSLEQGFDGYTF; CDR3 DNA: TGCGCCAGCAGCTTGGAGCAGGGTTTCGATGGCTACACCTTC
V gene: TRBV18; clone size: -; J gene: TRBJ2-5; D gene: -; CDR3 protein: CATGRGQETQYF; CDR3 DNA: TGTGCCACCGGGCGGGGACAAGAGACCCAGTACTTC
V gene: TRBV30; clone size: -; J gene: TRBJ1-5; D gene: -; CDR3 protein: CAWSVQVGQPQHF; CDR3 DNA: TGTGCCTGGAGTGTCCAGGTGGGTCAGCCCCAGCATTTT
V gene: TRBV9; clone size: -; J gene: TRBJ2-1; D gene: -; CDR3 protein: CASSVDQGRNNEQFF; CDR3 DNA: TGTGCCAGCAGCGTAGATCAGGGGAGAAACAATGAGCAGTTCTTC
V gene: TRBV5-6; clone size: -; J gene: TRBJ1-2; D gene: TRBD1; CDR3 protein: CASSSQGGHGYTF; CDR3 DNA: TGTGCCAGCAGCTCACAGGGGGGTCATGGCTACACCTTC
V gene: TRBV5-1; clone size: -; J gene: TRBJ1-1; D gene: TRBD1; CDR3 protein: CASSFGDRGSTEAFF; CDR3 DNA: TGCGCCAGCAGCTTCGGGGACAGGGGATCCACTGAAGCTTTCTTT
V gene: TRBV4-3; clone size: once; J gene: TRBJ2-1; D gene: TRBD1; CDR3 protein: CASSQTQGVVDEQFF; CDR3 DNA: TGCGCCAGCAGCCAAACACAGGGGGTAGTTGATGAGCAGTTCTTC
V gene: TRBV19; clone size: -; J gene: TRBJ1-6; D gene: TRBD1; CDR3 protein: CATGTGDNSPLHF; CDR3 DNA: TGTGCCACCGGGACAGGGGACAATTCACCCCTCCACTTT
V gene: TRBV4-1; clone size: -; J gene: TRBJ2-5; D gene: -; CDR3 protein: CASSDGHAEETQYF; CDR3 DNA: TGCGCCAGCAGTGACGGACACGCGGAAGAGACCCAGTACTTC
V gene: TRBV27; clone size: -; J gene: TRBJ1-1; D gene: TRBD1; CDR3 protein: CASSHRTGLSEAFF; CDR3 DNA: TGTGCCAGCAGTCACCGGACAGGGCTCTCTGAAGCTTTCTTT
V gene: TRBV9; clone size: -; J gene: TRBJ2-5; D gene: TRBD2; CDR3 protein: CASSVAASGGYLQETQYF; CDR3 DNA: TGTGCCAGCAGCGTAGCGGCTAGCGGGGGGTACCTCCAAGAGACCCAGTACTTC
V gene: TRBV6-1; clone size: once; J gene: TRBJ2-3; D gene: -; CDR3 protein: CATLLVGSTQYF; CDR3 DNA: TGTGCCACTTTGTTAGTCGGTAGCACGCAGTATTTT
V gene: TRBV28; clone size: -; J gene: TRBJ2-3; D gene: TRBD2; CDR3 protein: CASSIPGLAGGPPVDTQYF; CDR3 DNA: TGTGCCAGCAGCATCCCGGGACTAGCGGGGGGGCCTCCGGTAGATACGCAGTATTTT
V gene: TRBV25-1; clone size: few; J gene: TRBJ1-1; D gene: -; CDR3 protein: CASSEWAGRRLNTEAFF; CDR3 DNA: TGTGCCAGCAGTGAATGGGCAGGGAGGAGGTTGAACACTGAAGCTTTCTTT
V gene: TRBV19; clone size: -; J gene: TRBJ1-4; D gene: TRBD1; CDR3 protein: CASRLGQTTNEKLFF; CDR3 DNA: TGTGCCAGTAGACTGGGACAGACAACTAATGAAAAACTGTTTTTT
V gene: TRBV7-3; clone size: -; J gene: TRBJ2-2; D gene: -; CDR3 protein: CASSRVALGNTGELFF; CDR3 DNA: TGTGCCAGCAGCCGGGTTGCATTGGGGAACACCGGGGAGCTGTTTTTT
V gene: TRBV29-1; clone size: -; J gene: TRBJ1-1; D gene: TRBD1; CDR3 protein: CSVDRGNTEAFF; CDR3 DNA: TGCAGCGTGGACAGGGGGAACACTGAAGCTTTCTTT
V gene: TRBV7-3; clone size: -; J gene: TRBJ1-2; D gene: TRBD1; CDR3 protein: CASSLTLGQGVKYGYTF; CDR3 DNA: TGTGCCAGCAGCTTAACGTTAGGACAGGGAGTTAAGTATGGCTACACCTTC
V gene: TRBV6-4; clone size: -; J gene: TRBJ2-1; D gene: TRBD2; CDR3 protein: CASSTLAGGLYEQFF; CDR3 DNA: TGTGCCAGCAGTACCCTAGCGGGGGGACTCTATGAGCAGTTCTTC
V gene: TRBV28; clone size: -; J gene: TRBJ2-5; D gene: TRBD2; CDR3 protein: CASSHPGRGETQYF; CDR3 DNA: TGTGCCAGCAGCCATCCAGGGAGGGGAGAGACCCAGTACTTC
V gene: TRBV5-4; clone size: once; J gene: TRBJ1-2; D gene: TRBD1; CDR3 protein: CASTGRTGARDGYTF; CDR3 DNA: TGTGCCAGCACCGGGAGGACAGGGGCCAGGGATGGCTACACCTTC